This T cell receptor (beta chain) originates from a study of blood T cell repertoires in COVID-19. Study-wide context: There were acute and convalescent COVID-19 samples, and they came from the United States, Italy and Spain.

Study members were between 18 and 89 years old and lived in 20 to 30 US regions. Participants' reported clinical history set cohort assignment. Symptom resolution, clearance, or two negative PCRs marked the recovered donors of Cohort 3. This clone occurred a few times. Method: immunoSEQ multiplex PCR; TCRdb's copy keeps in-frame clones and lacks some. This sample has a few hundred thousand clones, with roughly 90% found just once. The receptor's source is a woman aged 25 to 39 who had recovered from COVID-19. The source material was PBMCs or T cells enriched from blood (not recorded which).

The CDR3, as DNA: TGTGCCAGCAGTGGCGAATGGGAAAGGGGTGATACTGAAGCTTTCTTT. Protein product: CASSGEWERGDTEAFF. This sequence joins TRBV25-1 and TRBJ1-1, with D tentatively TRBD1 (5 bases). Trimming took off 4 bases at V and 5 bases at J, with 20 bases between the two ends. The CDR3 length is 16 residues. Germline V CDR1 and CDR2: MGHDK, SYGVNS.